This passage covers 13 T cell receptor beta chains from one sample sequenced in a study of blood T cell repertoires in COVID-19. Profiled with immunoSEQ multiplex PCR; TCRdb holds only in-frame clones, not every one. Altogether roughly 88,000 clones are present, about 93% being singletons, with the ten largest covering just under 4%. Sequencing was carried out using peripheral blood. The receptors stem from a woman in her 50s in a cohort sampled during active COVID-19.

This chain joins TRBV5-4 and TRBJ2-3; 7 bases align to TRBD2. Germline V lookup: CDR1 SGHNT, CDR2 YYREEE (reference sequence). The CDR3 is 17 residues long. Trimming took 0 bases from V and 5 from J; bases not matched to a gene: 12. CDR3 sequence reads: CASSLVVGGRGIDTQYF. In DNA, the CDR3 is TGTGCCAGCAGCTTGGTAGTTGGTGGGAGGGGAATAGATACGCAGTATTTT.

The rearrangement uses TRBV19 and TRBJ2-7, with D maybe TRBD2 (6 bases). The CDR3 is made up of 15 amino acids. Germline CDR1 reads LNHDA; CDR2 reads SQIVND (reference sequence). With 4 bases removed from V and 1 base from J, the gap between germline ends came to 14 bases. The CDR3 nucleotides read TGTGCCAGTAGTAAGGACTATCAGAGATCCTACGAGCAGTACTTC. Its translation is CASSKDYQRSYEQYF.

This rearrangement joins TRBV19 to TRBJ2-3; D is possibly TRBD2 (6 bases). The CDR3 covers 14 residues. CDR1 and CDR2 (germline): LNHDA, SQIVND (reference sequence). The ends were cut back, 8 bases at V and 3 bases at J, with 15 bases in the middle. The CDR3 loop reads CASEPGGPTDTQYF. The CDR3 coding sequence is TGTGCCAGTGAGCCTGGAGGGCCTACAGATACGCAGTATTTT. Using reference TRBV19 and TRBJ2-3 for the parts outside the CDR3, the full variable domain is DGGITQSPKYLFRKEGQNVTLSCEQNLNHDAMYWYRQDPGQGLRLIYYSQIVNDFQKGDIAEGYSVSREKKESFPLTVTSAQKNPTAFYLCASEPGGPTDTQYFGPGTRLTVL.

The chain employs TRBV5-1 and TRBJ1-1; no clear D. Germline loops: CDR1 SGHRS, CDR2 YFSETQ. The CDR3 is 14 amino acids. Trimming stripped 0 bases from V and 2 bases from J, with 8 bases between. DNA of the CDR3: TGCGCCAGCAGCTTGGCTCAGGAAAACACTGAAGCTTTCTTT. It encodes CASSLAQENTEAFF.

The chain uses TRBV30 and TRBJ2-7; 7 bases align to TRBD1. Germline CDR1 reads GTSNPN; CDR2 reads SVGIG (reference sequence). J gave up 0 bases and V 5 bases, and 1 base lay outside the gene matches. This CDR3 has 12 residues. CDR3 bases: TGTGCCTGGGGACAGGACTCCTACGAGCAGTACTTC. Translating gives CAWGQDSYEQYF.

The chain employs TRBV19 and TRBJ1-5, with 7 nucleotides matching TRBD1. Germline CDR1 reads LNHDA; CDR2 reads SQIVND (reference sequence). The CDR3 is made up of 13 amino acids. J gave up 12 bases and V 3 bases, and 8 bases lay outside the gene matches. This CDR3 is CASSIGLQGNQHF. CDR3 sequence (DNA): TGTGCCAGTAGTATCGGCCTACAGGGGAACCAGCATTTT.

The V gene is TRBV4-1, the J gene TRBJ1-2, with D maybe TRBD1 (5 bases). The CDR3 spans 13 residues. V was trimmed by 6 bases and J by 8 bases, leaving 16 bases between them. Germline loops: CDR1 MGHRA, CDR2 YSYEKL. The CDR3 reads CASRTPGSYGYTF. The CDR3 region has the DNA TGCGCCAGCAGAACGCCAGGGTCGTACGGCTACACCTTC.

V gene TRBV5-1 combines with J gene TRBJ2-1; the match to TRBD2 covers 12 bases. This CDR3 has 16 residues. The V and J ends lost 4 bases and 8 bases, in that order; junction bases with no gene match: 10. In germline, CDR1 is SGHRS, CDR2 YFSETQ. As DNA, the CDR3 is TGCGCCAGCAGCGGACCTAGCGGGAGGGCCACTTATGAGCAGTTCTTC. It is translated as CASSGPSGRATYEQFF. The full variable domain, in which reference TRBV5-1 and TRBJ2-1 provide the parts outside the CDR3, is KAGVTQTPRYLIKTRGQQVTLSCSPISGHRSVSWYQQTPGQGLQFLFEYFSETQRNKGNFPGRFSGRQFSNSRSEMNVSTLELGDSALYLCASSGPSGRATYEQFFGPGTRLTVL.

The CDR3 here is CASSYLHGTGELFF. The CDR3, as DNA: TGTGCCAGCAGTTACTTACATGGCACCGGGGAGCTGTTTTTT. The chain has TRBV6-6 and TRBJ2-2; D gene uncertain. Trimming left V 1 base short and J 4 bases short, with 7 bases between. Germline assignment: CDR1 MNHNY and CDR2 SVGAGI (reference sequence). The CDR3 runs 14 residues.

This chain joins TRBV11-2 and TRBJ2-7; TRBD1 agrees at 7 bases. In germline, CDR1 is SGHAT, CDR2 FQNNGV. This CDR3 is built from 14 residues. J lost 1 base, V lost 3 bases, and 3 bases had no gene match. DNA for the CDR3: TGTGCCAGCAGCTTCCCGGACAGGTCCTACGAGCAGTACTTC. As protein: CASSFPDRSYEQYF.

The chain links TRBV9 to TRBJ1-2; TRBD1 agrees at 7 bases. The V gene's germline CDR1 is SGDLS and CDR2 YYNGEE. The CDR3 runs 13 residues. The V gene end was trimmed by 2 bases and the J gene end by 4 bases; junction bases not matched to a gene: 2. CDR3 in DNA: TGTGCCAGCAGCGTGGGACAGCTCTATGGCTACACCTTC. Protein: CASSVGQLYGYTF.

The CDR3 DNA reads as TGTGCCAGCAGCCAAGTGGCGGAGAGCTCCTATAATTCACCCCTCCACTTT. This encodes CASSQVAESSYNSPLHF. V is TRBV3-1 (or the pseudogene TRBV3-2) and J is TRBJ1-6; D is unresolved. The CDR3 extends over 17 amino acids. The V end lost 1 base, the J end lost 0 bases, and 10 bases lay between the germline ends. Germline V gene sequence: CDR1 LGHDT, CDR2 YNNKEL (reference sequence).

J is TRBJ2-1 and V is TRBV19, with 10 positions matching TRBD1. J gave up 4 bases and V 4 bases, and 10 bases lay outside the gene matches. Germline CDR1 and CDR2: LNHDA and SQIVND (reference sequence). This CDR3 is 17 amino acids long. The CDR3 sequence is CASSKTATGGVYNEQFF. DNA for the CDR3: TGTGCCAGTAGTAAAACCGCGACAGGGGGCGTTTACAATGAGCAGTTCTTC. Full variable domain (remainder filled in from reference TRBV19 and TRBJ2-1): DGGITQSPKYLFRKEGQNVTLSCEQNLNHDAMYWYRQDPGQGLRLIYYSQIVNDFQKGDIAEGYSVSREKKESFPLTVTSAQKNPTAFYLCASSKTATGGVYNEQFFGPGTRLTVL.